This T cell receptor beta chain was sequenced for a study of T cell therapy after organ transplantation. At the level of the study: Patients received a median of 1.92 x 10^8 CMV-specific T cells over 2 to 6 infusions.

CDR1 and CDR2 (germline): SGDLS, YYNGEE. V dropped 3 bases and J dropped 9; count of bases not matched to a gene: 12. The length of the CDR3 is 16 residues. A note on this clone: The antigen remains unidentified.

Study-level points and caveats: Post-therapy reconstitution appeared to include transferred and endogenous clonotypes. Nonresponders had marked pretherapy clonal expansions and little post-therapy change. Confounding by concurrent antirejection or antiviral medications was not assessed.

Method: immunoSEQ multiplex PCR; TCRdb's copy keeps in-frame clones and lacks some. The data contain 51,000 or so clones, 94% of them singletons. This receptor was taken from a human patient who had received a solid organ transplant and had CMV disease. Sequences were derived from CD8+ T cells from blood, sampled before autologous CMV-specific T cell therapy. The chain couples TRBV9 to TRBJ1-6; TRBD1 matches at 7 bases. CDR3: CASSARTGPGGSPLHF. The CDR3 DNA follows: TGTGCCAGCAGCGCGAGGACAGGCCCTGGGGGTTCACCCCTCCACTTT.